This TCR beta chain was documented in a study of cytomegalovirus exposure and HLA in healthy donors. On this clone: The antigen is not known.

The PCR employed 60 Vbeta primers together with 13 Jbeta primers. Assay: immunoSEQ multiplex PCR; the TCRdb copy retains only in-frame clones and omits some. The sample totals about 100,000 clones; its top ten clones hold around 0.6%. Germline CDR1 MNHNY, CDR2 SVGAGI (reference sequence). The CDR3 runs 14 residues. Losses at the gene ends were 6 bases for V and 8 bases for J; bases not matched to a gene: 10. Study-wide results and limits: Cytomegalovirus-associated status was assigned to 150 or so TCR beta chains. Further analysis was carried out later, and it showed several of the most significant clusters appearing linked to common viral pathogens.

Nominally healthy donors were sampled, though unrecorded immune exposures were likely. The sequenced sample was PBMCs. The sequence came from a man aged 45-65 years in good health and CMV-seronegative. The chain joins TRBV6-6 to TRBJ1-2; 9 nucleotides agree with TRBD1. The CDR3 DNA sequence: TGTGCCAGCAGCGCACAGGGGGCTAGGGACGGCTACACCTTC. It codes for CASSAQGARDGYTF.